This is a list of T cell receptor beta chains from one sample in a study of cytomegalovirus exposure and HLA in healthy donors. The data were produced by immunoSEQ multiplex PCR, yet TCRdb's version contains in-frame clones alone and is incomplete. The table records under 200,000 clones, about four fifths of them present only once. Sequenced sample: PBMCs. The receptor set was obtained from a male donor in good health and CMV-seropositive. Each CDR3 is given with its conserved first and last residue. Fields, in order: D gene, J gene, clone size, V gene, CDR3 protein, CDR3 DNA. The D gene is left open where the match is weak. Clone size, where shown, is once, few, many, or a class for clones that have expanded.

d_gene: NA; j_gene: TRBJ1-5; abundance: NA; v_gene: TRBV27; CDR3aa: CASSLSRQLNQPQHF; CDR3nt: TGTGCCAGCAGTTTATCGAGGCAGCTCAATCAGCCCCAGCATTTT
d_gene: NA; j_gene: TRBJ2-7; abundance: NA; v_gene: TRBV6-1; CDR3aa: CASSEALATGYYEQYF; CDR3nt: TGTGCCAGCAGTGAAGCGCTAGCGACAGGGTACTACGAGCAGTACTTC
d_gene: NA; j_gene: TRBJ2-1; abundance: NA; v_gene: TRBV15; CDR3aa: CATSGALGGAAYNEQFF; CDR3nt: TGTGCCACCAGCGGCGCCTTGGGGGGAGCAGCCTACAATGAGCAGTTCTTC
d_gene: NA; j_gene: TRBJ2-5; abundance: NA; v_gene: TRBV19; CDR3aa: CASSIAGLSETQYF; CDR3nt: TGTGCCAGTAGTATAGCCGGGTTGAGCGAGACCCAGTACTTC
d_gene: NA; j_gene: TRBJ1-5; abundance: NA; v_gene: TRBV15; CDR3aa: CATSTKTDNQPQHF; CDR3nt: TGTGCCACCAGCACAAAGACAGACAATCAGCCCCAGCATTTT
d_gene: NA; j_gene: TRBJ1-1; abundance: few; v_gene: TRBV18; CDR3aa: CASSPQPQGGTEAFF; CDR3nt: TGTGCCAGCTCACCACAACCACAGGGTGGCACTGAAGCTTTCTTT
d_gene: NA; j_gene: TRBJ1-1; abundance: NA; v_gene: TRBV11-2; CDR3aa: CASSPRLNTEAFF; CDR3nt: TGTGCCAGCAGCCCCAGGCTGAACACTGAAGCTTTCTTT
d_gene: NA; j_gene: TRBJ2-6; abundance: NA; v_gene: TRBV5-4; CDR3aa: CASSGGQSGANVLTF; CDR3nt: TGTGCCAGCAGCGGTGGACAGTCTGGGGCCAACGTCCTGACTTTC
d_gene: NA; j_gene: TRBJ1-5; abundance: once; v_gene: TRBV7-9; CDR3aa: CASSRELNQPQHF; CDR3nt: TGTGCCAGCAGCCGGGAGTTAAATCAGCCCCAGCATTTT
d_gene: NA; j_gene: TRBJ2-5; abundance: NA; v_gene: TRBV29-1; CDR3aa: CSVAGGWQETQYF; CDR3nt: TGCAGCGTTGCGGGGGGCTGGCAAGAGACCCAGTACTTC
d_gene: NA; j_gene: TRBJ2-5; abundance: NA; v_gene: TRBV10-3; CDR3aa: CAISDSGDIPYQETQYF; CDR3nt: TGTGCCATCAGCGACTCTGGGGACATCCCGTACCAAGAGACCCAGTACTTC
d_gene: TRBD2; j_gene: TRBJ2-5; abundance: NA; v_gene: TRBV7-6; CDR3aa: CASSSGTKGEETQYF; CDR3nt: TGTGCCAGCAGCTCTGGGACTAAAGGCGAAGAGACCCAGTACTTC
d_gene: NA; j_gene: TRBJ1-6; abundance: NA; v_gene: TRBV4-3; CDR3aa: CASSQVEVAFGSPLHF; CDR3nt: TGCGCCAGCAGCCAAGTTGAAGTAGCTTTCGGTTCACCCCTCCACTTT
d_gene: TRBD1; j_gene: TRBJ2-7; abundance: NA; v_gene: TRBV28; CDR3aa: CASSTGQGAIRPFYEQYF; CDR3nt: TGTGCCAGCAGTACCGGACAGGGGGCGATACGCCCCTTCTACGAGCAGTACTTC
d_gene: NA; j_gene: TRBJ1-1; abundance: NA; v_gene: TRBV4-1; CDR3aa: CASSRSSGMNTEAFF; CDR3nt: TGCGCCAGCAGCCGTTCTTCAGGGATGAACACTGAAGCTTTCTTT
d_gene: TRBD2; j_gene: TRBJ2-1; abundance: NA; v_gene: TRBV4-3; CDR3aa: CASSQLIAGLSYNEQFF; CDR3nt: TGCGCCAGCAGCCAGCTAATAGCGGGACTGAGTTACAATGAGCAGTTCTTC
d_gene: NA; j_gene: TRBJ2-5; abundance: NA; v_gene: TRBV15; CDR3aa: CATSRDFDGGETQYF; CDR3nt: TGTGCCACCAGCAGAGATTTCGACGGAGGGGAGACCCAGTACTTC
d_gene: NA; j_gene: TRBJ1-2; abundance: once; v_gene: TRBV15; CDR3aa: CATSRGGGSDYGYTF; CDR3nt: TGTGCCACCAGCAGAGGGGGCGGCTCGGACTATGGCTACACCTTC
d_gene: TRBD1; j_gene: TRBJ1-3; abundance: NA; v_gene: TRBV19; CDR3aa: CASSAGGTGNTIYF; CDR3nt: TGTGCCAGTAGTGCAGGGGGGACTGGAAACACCATATATTTT
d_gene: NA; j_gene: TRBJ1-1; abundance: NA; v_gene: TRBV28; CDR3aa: CASSLLGLGTEAFF; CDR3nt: TGTGCCAGCAGTCTCCTCGGACTGGGCACTGAAGCTTTCTTT
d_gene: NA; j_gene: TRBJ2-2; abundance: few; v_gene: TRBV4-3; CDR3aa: CASSQEQNELFF; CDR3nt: TGCGCCAGCAGCCAGGAACAGAACGAGCTGTTTTTT
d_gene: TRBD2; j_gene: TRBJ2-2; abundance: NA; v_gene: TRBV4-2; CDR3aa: CASSQDGTRDRELFF; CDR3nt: TGTGCCAGCAGCCAAGACGGGACTAGGGACAGGGAGCTGTTTTTT
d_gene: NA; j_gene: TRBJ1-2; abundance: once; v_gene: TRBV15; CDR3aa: CATSVRRDPNYGYTF; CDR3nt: TGTGCCACCAGCGTCCGCAGGGATCCTAACTATGGCTACACCTTC
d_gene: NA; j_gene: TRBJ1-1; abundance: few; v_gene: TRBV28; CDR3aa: CASSIGQFEAFF; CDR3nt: TGTGCCAGCAGTATCGGACAGTTTGAAGCTTTCTTT
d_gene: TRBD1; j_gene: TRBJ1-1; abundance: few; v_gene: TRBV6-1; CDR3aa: CASRGTVMNTEAFF; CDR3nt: TGTGCCAGCAGGGGGACAGTGATGAACACTGAAGCTTTCTTT
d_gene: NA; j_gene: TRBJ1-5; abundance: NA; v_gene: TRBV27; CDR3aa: CASSIAWGDQPQHF; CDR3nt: TGTGCCAGCAGTATCGCTTGGGGGGATCAGCCCCAGCATTTT
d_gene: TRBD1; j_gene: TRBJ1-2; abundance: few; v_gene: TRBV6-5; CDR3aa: CASSYSRQGGTYGYTF; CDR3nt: TGTGCCAGCAGTTACTCCAGACAGGGAGGAACCTATGGCTACACCTTC
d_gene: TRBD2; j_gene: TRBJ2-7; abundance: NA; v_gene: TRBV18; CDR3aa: CASSPLGSGSSYEQYF; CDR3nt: TGTGCCAGCTCACCACTCGGTAGCGGGAGCTCCTACGAGCAGTACTTC
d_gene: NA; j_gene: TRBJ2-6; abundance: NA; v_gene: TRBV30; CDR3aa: CAWSSYSGANGLTF; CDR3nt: TGTGCCTGGAGTTCATACTCTGGGGCCAACGGCCTGACTTTC
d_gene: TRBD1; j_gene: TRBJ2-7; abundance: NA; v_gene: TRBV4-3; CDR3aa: CASSQGRGTGASYEQYF; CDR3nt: TGCGCCAGCAGCCAAGGCAGAGGTACAGGGGCATCCTACGAGCAGTACTTC
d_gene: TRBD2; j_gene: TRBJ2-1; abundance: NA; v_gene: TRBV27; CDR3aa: CASRRAGGPYNEQFF; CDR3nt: TGTGCCAGCAGGCGAGCGGGAGGACCTTACAATGAGCAGTTCTTC
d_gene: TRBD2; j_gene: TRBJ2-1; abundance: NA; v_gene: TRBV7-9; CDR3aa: CASSLVASGSTNEQFF; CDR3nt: TGTGCCAGCAGCTTAGTAGCTAGCGGGAGTACGAATGAGCAGTTCTTC
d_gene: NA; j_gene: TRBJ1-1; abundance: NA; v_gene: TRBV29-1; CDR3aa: CSVRRAMNTEAFF; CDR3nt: TGCAGCGTTCGGCGGGCTATGAACACTGAAGCTTTCTTT
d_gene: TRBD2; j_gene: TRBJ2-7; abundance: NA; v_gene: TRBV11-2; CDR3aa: CASSFLASGRAEQYF; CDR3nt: TGTGCCAGCAGCTTTCTGGCAAGCGGGAGGGCCGAGCAGTACTTC
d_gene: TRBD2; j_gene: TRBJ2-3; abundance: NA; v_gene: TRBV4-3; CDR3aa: CASSRTSGGSTDTQYF; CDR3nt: TGCGCCAGCAGCCGTACTAGCGGGGGGTCCACAGATACGCAGTATTTT
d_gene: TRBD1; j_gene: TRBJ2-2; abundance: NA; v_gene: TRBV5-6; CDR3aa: CASSFKGQGATGELFF; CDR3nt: TGTGCCAGCAGCTTTAAAGGACAGGGGGCAACCGGGGAGCTGTTTTTT
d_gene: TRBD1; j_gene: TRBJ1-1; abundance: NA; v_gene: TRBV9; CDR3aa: CASSVTTGQAFF; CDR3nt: TGTGCCAGCAGCGTAACGACAGGGCAAGCTTTCTTT
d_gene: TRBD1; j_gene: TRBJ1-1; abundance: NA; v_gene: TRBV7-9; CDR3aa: CASSWDRANTEAFF; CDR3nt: TGTGCCAGCAGCTGGGACAGGGCGAACACTGAAGCTTTCTTT
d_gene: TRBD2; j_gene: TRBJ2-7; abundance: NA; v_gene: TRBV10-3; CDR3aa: CAISGGLAGTYEQYF; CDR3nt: TGTGCCATCTCCGGAGGGCTAGCGGGGACCTACGAGCAGTACTTC
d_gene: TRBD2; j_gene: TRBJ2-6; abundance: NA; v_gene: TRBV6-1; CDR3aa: CASRGGQSGANVLTF; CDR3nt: TGTGCCAGCAGGGGAGGGCAGTCTGGGGCCAACGTCCTGACTTTC
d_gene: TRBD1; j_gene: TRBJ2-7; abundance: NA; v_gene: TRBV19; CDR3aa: CASSNGQANYEQYF; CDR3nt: TGTGCCAGTAGTAACGGACAGGCTAACTACGAGCAGTACTTC
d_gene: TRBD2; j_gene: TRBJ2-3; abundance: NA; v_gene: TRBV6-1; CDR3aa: CASSAGASGRGTDTQYF; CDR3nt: TGTGCCAGCAGTGCCGGGGCTAGCGGGAGGGGAACAGATACGCAGTATTTT
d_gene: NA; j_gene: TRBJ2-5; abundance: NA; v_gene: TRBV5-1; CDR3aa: CASSFDGTLQETQYF; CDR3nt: TGCGCCAGCAGCTTCGATGGGACACTACAAGAGACCCAGTACTTC
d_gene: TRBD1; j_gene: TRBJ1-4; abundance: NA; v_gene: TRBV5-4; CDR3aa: CASSSTGGKEKLFF; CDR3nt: TGTGCCAGCAGCTCGACAGGGGGAAAAGAAAAACTGTTTTTT
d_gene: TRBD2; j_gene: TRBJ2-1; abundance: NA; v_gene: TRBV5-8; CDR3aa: CAAGLNGEQFF; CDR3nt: TGTGCCGCGGGACTAAACGGTGAGCAATTCTTC
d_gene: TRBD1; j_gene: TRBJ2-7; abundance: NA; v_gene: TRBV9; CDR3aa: CASSVTGAYEQYF; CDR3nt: TGTGCCAGCAGCGTAACAGGGGCCTACGAGCAGTACTTC
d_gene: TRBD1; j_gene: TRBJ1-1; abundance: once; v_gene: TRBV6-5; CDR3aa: CASSRSSGGNTEAFF; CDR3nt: TGTGCCAGCTCCCGGTCGTCAGGGGGGAACACTGAAGCTTTCTTT
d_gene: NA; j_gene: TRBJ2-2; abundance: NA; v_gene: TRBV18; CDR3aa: CASSPPTRTGELFF; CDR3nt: TGTGCCAGCTCACCACCGACACGGACCGGGGAGCTGTTTTTT
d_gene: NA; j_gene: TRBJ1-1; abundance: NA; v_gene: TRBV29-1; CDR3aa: CSVEVGGGSAFF; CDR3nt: TGCAGCGTTGAAGTGGGAGGGGGTAGTGCTTTCTTT
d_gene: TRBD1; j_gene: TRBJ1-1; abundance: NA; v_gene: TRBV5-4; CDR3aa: CASSAGQGRTEAFF; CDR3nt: TGTGCCAGCAGCGCCGGACAGGGTAGGACTGAAGCTTTCTTT
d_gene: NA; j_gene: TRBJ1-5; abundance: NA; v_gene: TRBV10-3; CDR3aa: CAISPSQGDQPQHF; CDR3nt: TGTGCCATCAGCCCATCTCAGGGTGATCAGCCCCAGCATTTT
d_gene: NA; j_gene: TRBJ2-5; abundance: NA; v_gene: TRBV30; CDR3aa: CAWSLTGLWEETQYF; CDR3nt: TGTGCCTGGAGTCTAACAGGGTTGTGGGAAGAGACCCAGTACTTC
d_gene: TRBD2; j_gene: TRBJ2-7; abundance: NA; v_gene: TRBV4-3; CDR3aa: CASSQNPAGGYYEQYF; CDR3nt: TGCGCCAGCAGCCAGAACCCGGCGGGAGGGTACTACGAGCAGTACTTC
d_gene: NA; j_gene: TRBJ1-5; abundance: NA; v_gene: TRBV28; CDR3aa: CASSSGIFNQPQHF; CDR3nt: TGTGCCAGCAGTTCAGGGATCTTCAATCAGCCCCAGCATTTT